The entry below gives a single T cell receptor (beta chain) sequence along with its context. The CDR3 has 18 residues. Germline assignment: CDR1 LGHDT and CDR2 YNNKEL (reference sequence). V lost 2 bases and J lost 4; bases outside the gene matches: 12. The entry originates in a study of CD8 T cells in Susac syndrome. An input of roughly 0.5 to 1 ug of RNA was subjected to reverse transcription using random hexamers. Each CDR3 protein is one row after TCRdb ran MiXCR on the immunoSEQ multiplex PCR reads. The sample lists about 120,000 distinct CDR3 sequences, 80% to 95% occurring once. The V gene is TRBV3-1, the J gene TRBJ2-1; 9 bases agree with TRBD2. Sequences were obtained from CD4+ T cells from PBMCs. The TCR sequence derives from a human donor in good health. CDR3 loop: CASSQRPVSSGAYNEQFF. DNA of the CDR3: TGTGCCAGCAGCCAACGGCCCGTCTCTAGCGGGGCATACAATGAGCAGTTCTTC.